Each of the 32 T cell receptor beta chains below was sequenced from the same sample in a study of cytomegalovirus exposure and HLA in healthy donors. PCR used 60 Vbeta primers and 13 Jbeta primers. Sequencing used immunoSEQ multiplex PCR; TCRdb keeps in-frame clones, though not all of them. The sample yields more than 85,000 clones, around four fifths seen once. Material for sequencing was PBMCs. Receptors originate from a man aged 25-40 years in good health and CMV-seropositive.

The J gene is TRBJ1-1, the V gene TRBV11-2; 8 nucleotides align to TRBD1. This CDR3 spans 12 amino acids. V lost 4 bases and J lost 10; bases outside the gene matches: 5. Looked up from germline, CDR1 is SGHAT and CDR2 is FQNNGV. In DNA form, the CDR3 reads TGTGCCAGCAGCTCACAACAGGGGGGAGCTTTCTTT. It translates to CASSSQQGGAFF. Filled out from reference TRBV11-2 and TRBJ1-1, the complete variable domain reads EAGVAQSPRYKIIEKRQSVAFWCNPISGHATLYWYQQILGQGPKLLIQFQNNGVVDDSQLPKDRFSAERLKGVDSTLKIQPAKLEDSAVYLCASSSQQGGAFFGQGTRLTVV.

This clone was seen a few times. The chain joins TRBV27 to TRBJ1-1, with 7 bases lining up with TRBD1. CDR1 and CDR2 from the germline V gene are MNHEY and SMNVEV (reference sequence). The length of the CDR3 is 16 residues. The ends lost 2 bases at V and 0 bases at J; junction bases unmatched: 6. This CDR3 is CASSLGYRGMNTEAFF. The CDR3 DNA reads as TGTGCCAGCAGTTTAGGGTACAGGGGAATGAACACTGAAGCTTTCTTT.

The chain combines TRBV4-1 with TRBJ1-5; D gene ambiguous. V was cut by 0 bases and J by 0 bases, with 15 bases left in between. This CDR3 has 18 residues. The V gene's germline CDR1 is MGHRA and CDR2 YSYEKL. This CDR3 is CASSQEGWGEISNQPQHF. The CDR3 coding sequence is TGCGCCAGCAGCCAAGAGGGTTGGGGAGAAATTAGCAATCAGCCCCAGCATTTT.

The rearrangement joins TRBV29-1 to TRBJ1-2, with 8 bases matching TRBD1. The germline gives CDR1 SQVTM, CDR2 ANQGSEA. The CDR3 is 13 residues long. J was trimmed by 8 bases and V by 2 bases; bases with no gene match: 7. CDR3 amino acids: CSVEQGARSGYTF. The CDR3 nucleotides are TGCAGCGTTGAACAGGGGGCTCGATCGGGCTACACCTTC.

By its share, this clone is medium-sized. The chain links TRBV10-1 to TRBJ2-7, with 9 nucleotides matching TRBD1. Trimming cost V 10 bases and J 3 bases; bases outside gene matches: 13. Germline CDR1 is WNHNN and CDR2 is SYGVQD (reference sequence). The CDR3 loop spans 15 amino acids. The CDR3 reads CATSQPGTGRYEQYF. The DNA of the CDR3 is TGCGCCACCTCACAGCCCGGGACAGGGCGCTACGAGCAGTACTTC.

The chain uses TRBV7-9 and TRBJ2-1, with D tentatively TRBD2 (6 bases). Trimming took off 2 bases at V and 7 bases at J, with 15 bases between the two ends. The CDR3 extends over 15 amino acids. The germline V gene encodes CDR1 SEHNR and CDR2 FQNEAQ (reference sequence). CDR3 bases: TGTGCCAGCAGCTTAATAACGGGGGTTAGGAATGAGCAGTTCTTC. Protein product: CASSLITGVRNEQFF.

The rearrangement joins TRBV11-2 to TRBJ2-5, with 12 bases lining up with TRBD1. The germline gives CDR1 SGHAT, CDR2 FQNNGV. The CDR3 length is 15 residues. The junction had 3 bases not matched to a gene; V was cut back by 3 bases and J by 4 bases. The CDR3 spells CASSFGTGGGETQYF. CDR3 coding DNA: TGTGCCAGCAGCTTCGGGACAGGGGGCGGAGAGACCCAGTACTTC. Filled out from reference TRBV11-2 and TRBJ2-5, the complete variable domain reads EAGVAQSPRYKIIEKRQSVAFWCNPISGHATLYWYQQILGQGPKLLIQFQNNGVVDDSQLPKDRFSAERLKGVDSTLKIQPAKLEDSAVYLCASSFGTGGGETQYFGPGTRLLVL.

V and J are TRBV27 and TRBJ1-3; perhaps TRBD1 as D (5 bases). The germline V gene has CDR1 MNHEY and CDR2 SMNVEV (reference sequence). Trimming removed 2 bases from V and 0 bases from J, with 20 bases in between. The CDR3 is 19 amino acids. CDR3 DNA: TGTGCCAGCAGTTTAAAGGCGGCAGGGCGTCTATACTCTGGAAACACCATATATTTT. Translation: CASSLKAAGRLYSGNTIYF.

The rearrangement uses TRBV11-2 and TRBJ2-7, with a weak D call TRBD2 (7 bases). Germline lookup yields CDR1 SGHAT and CDR2 FQNNGV. There are 15 residues in the CDR3. V was shortened by 1 base and J by 4 bases, with 14 bases between the two germline ends. The CDR3 here is CASSLVGGRTYEQYF. The CDR3 DNA follows: TGTGCCAGCAGCTTAGTGGGGGGGCGCACGTACGAGCAGTACTTC.

V is TRBV4-1 and J is TRBJ1-5; no clear D. The CDR3 is 15 residues long. V lost 1 base to trimming and J lost 0 bases, with 7 bases between them. CDR1 is MGHRA, CDR2 YSYEKL, per germline. The CDR3 DNA sequence: TGCGCCAGCAGCCAAGTCGGGGTTAGCAATCAGCCCCAGCATTTT. Translation gives CASSQVGVSNQPQHF.

Ten or more counts support this clone. The rearrangement uses TRBV2 and TRBJ2-5; 15 nucleotides align to TRBD2. J was trimmed by 4 bases and V by 8 bases; bases with no gene match: 14. CDR1 and CDR2 (germline): SNHLY, FYNNEI. The length of the CDR3 is 18 residues. The CDR3 sequence: CASGKLPGLAGGLETQYF. CDR3 nucleotides: TGTGCCAGCGGCAAACTCCCGGGACTAGCGGGGGGTTTAGAGACCCAGTACTTC.

This chain joins TRBV21-1 and TRBJ2-3; no DNA check was done on the table's D call, TRBD1. TRBV21-1 is a pseudogene. The CDR3 is made up of 15 amino acids. CDR3 residues: CASSKRTGNTDTQYF. The CDR3 DNA sequence: TGTGCCAGCAGCAAACGGACAGGGAACACAGATACGCAGTATTTT.

The count of this clone is one. The chain combines TRBV30 with TRBJ2-2, with 9 bases that match TRBD2. Losses at the gene ends were 2 bases for V and 3 bases for J; bases not matched to a gene: 4. CDR1 and CDR2 (germline): GTSNPN, SVGIG (reference sequence). CDR3 length equals 15 residues. CDR3: CAWSSKREDTGELFF. DNA for the CDR3: TGTGCCTGGAGTAGCAAGCGGGAGGACACCGGGGAGCTGTTTTTT.

The rearrangement uses TRBV5-1 and TRBJ2-7; 9 bases fit TRBD2. Germline CDR1 SGHRS, CDR2 YFSETQ. Trimming cost V 4 bases and J 2 bases; bases outside gene matches: 13. The CDR3 runs to 17 residues. CDR3 sequence (DNA): TGCGCCAGCAGCCCCATTAAGCCTAGCGGGGTCCCCTACGAGCAGTACTTC. Its translation: CASSPIKPSGVPYEQYF.

This sequence joins TRBV18 and TRBJ1-5, with 7 bases matching TRBD1. The CDR3 is made up of 15 amino acids. The germline V gene encodes CDR1 KGHSH and CDR2 LQKENI. Trimming took 4 bases from V and 6 from J; bases not matched to a gene: 9. The CDR3 coding sequence is TGTGCCAGCTCACTCACACAGGGGTTTAGTCAGCCCCAGCATTTT. Its protein is CASSLTQGFSQPQHF. Combining the CDR3 with reference TRBV18 and TRBJ1-5 gives the whole variable domain NAGVMQNPRHLVRRRGQEARLRCSPMKGHSHVYWYRQLPEEGLKFMVYLQKENIIDESGMPKERFSAEFPKEGPSILRIQQVVRGDSAAYFCASSLTQGFSQPQHFGDGTRLSIL.

This chain joins TRBV19 and TRBJ1-2; possible D gene TRBD1, 6 bases. The V and J ends lost 0 bases and 7 bases respectively, with 15 bases between them. Germline values: CDR1 LNHDA, CDR2 SQIVND (reference sequence). The CDR3 loop spans 15 amino acids. CDR3 bases: TGTGCCAGTAGTATAGATCTCCACAGGGAGGGTGGCTACACCTTC. It is translated as CASSIDLHREGGYTF.

This chain uses TRBV6-1 with TRBJ1-4, with 7 positions matching TRBD1. The CDR3 runs to 14 residues. Germline V gene sequence: CDR1 MNHNS, CDR2 SASEGT. Trimming removed 7 bases from V and 7 bases from J; junction bases left unmatched: 9. The CDR3 loop reads CASTGSRGSEKLFF. DNA for the CDR3: TGTGCCAGCACAGGGAGCAGGGGGAGTGAAAAACTGTTTTTT.

CDR3 sequence reads: CASSPLAGPSYEQYF. CDR3 coding DNA: TGTGCCAGCAGCCCTTTAGCGGGGCCTTCCTACGAGCAGTACTTC. The chain is built from TRBV11-3 and TRBJ2-7; 8 bases fit TRBD2. Germline CDR1 SGHNT, CDR2 YENEEA. Losses at the gene ends were 5 bases for V and 1 base for J; bases not matched to a gene: 7. This CDR3 has 15 residues. The complete variable domain, with remaining parts taken from reference TRBV11-3 and TRBJ2-7, reads EAGVVQSPRYKIIEKKQPVAFWCNPISGHNTLYWYLQNLGQGPELLIRYENEEAVDDSQLPKDRFSAERLKGVDSTLKIQPAELGDSAVYLCASSPLAGPSYEQYFGPGTRLTVT.

This chain links TRBV5-1 with TRBJ2-7; 10 positions agree with TRBD2. V was clipped by 2 bases and J by 2 bases; unmatched bases: 4. The CDR3 extends over 15 amino acids. Germline assignment: CDR1 SGHRS and CDR2 YFSETQ. In DNA, the CDR3 is TGCGCCAGCAGCTTAACTAGCGGGGAAACCTACGAGCAGTACTTC. This codes for CASSLTSGETYEQYF.

The chain combines TRBV9 with TRBJ2-1; D possibly corresponds to TRBD2 (6 bases). Germline CDR1 reads SGDLS; CDR2 reads YYNGEE. CDR3 length equals 17 residues. Trimming pared 4 bases from V and 4 bases from J, leaving 21 bases between. The CDR3 bases are TGTGCCAGCAGCCCGCAGCCGGGACTCGACCTATACAATGAGCAGTTCTTC. Translated: CASSPQPGLDLYNEQFF.

This clone turned up a few times. J is TRBJ2-7 and V is TRBV21-1; whether TRBD1, the table's D call, matches the DNA was not checked. TRBV21-1 is termed a pseudogene. This CDR3 is 14 amino acids long. This chain's CDR3 is CASSSIRVQAEQYF. CDR3 nucleotide sequence: TGTGCCAGCAGCAGCATCAGGGTACAGGCCGAGCAGTACTTC.

This clone was counted only a few times. J is TRBJ2-7 and V is TRBV19; TRBD2 matches at 8 bases. The germline V gene has CDR1 LNHDA and CDR2 SQIVND (reference sequence). J was trimmed by 1 base and V by 3 bases; bases with no gene match: 8. This CDR3 contains 16 residues. The CDR3 loop is CASSMVAGGPSYEQYF. The CDR3 DNA is TGTGCCAGTAGTATGGTCGCGGGGGGTCCTTCCTACGAGCAGTACTTC.

This sequence joins TRBV9 and TRBJ2-3; D perhaps matches TRBD2 (5 bases). Germline V CDR1 and CDR2: SGDLS, YYNGEE. The CDR3 covers 18 residues. Trimming stripped 0 bases from V and 0 bases from J, with 17 bases between. CDR3 sequence: CASSVVDGSGHSTDTQYF. The CDR3 nucleotides are TGTGCCAGCAGCGTAGTAGATGGAAGCGGTCACAGCACAGATACGCAGTATTTT. The complete variable domain, with remaining parts taken from reference TRBV9 and TRBJ2-3, reads DSGVTQTPKHLITATGQRVTLRCSPRSGDLSVYWYQQSLDQGLQFLIQYYNGEERAKGNILERFSAQQFPDLHSELNLSSLELGDSALYFCASSVVDGSGHSTDTQYFGPGTRLTVL.

The chain carries TRBV13 and TRBJ2-5, with 10 nucleotides matching TRBD1. The CDR3 covers 15 residues. After removal of 5 bases from V and 11 bases from J, the junction contained 14 bases not matched to a gene. Germline V CDR1 and CDR2: PRHDT, FYEKMQ (reference sequence). The CDR3 region is CASSQGQGGSGEQYF. The CDR3, as DNA: TGTGCCAGCAGCCAAGGACAGGGGGGCTCGGGTGAGCAGTACTTC.

V usage is TRBV6-1 and J usage is TRBJ2-5; 8 nucleotides align to TRBD1. The J segment lost 2 bases and the V segment lost 1 base, leaving 0 bases of the junction unmatched. The CDR3 consists of 14 residues. Germline CDR1 and CDR2: MNHNS and SASEGT. The CDR3 reads CASSEDRGQETQYF. The CDR3 DNA follows: TGTGCCAGCAGTGAAGACAGGGGGCAAGAGACCCAGTACTTC.

This chain joins TRBV4-2 and TRBJ2-1; perhaps TRBD2 as D (7 bases). CDR1 is LGHNA and CDR2 is YNFKEQ in the germline V gene. The CDR3 runs to 18 residues. V gave up 2 bases and J gave up 1 base, with 18 bases separating them. The CDR3 DNA reads TGTGCCAGCAGCCAACAGTCCGGGGGGCCGGCGTCCTACAATGAGCAGTTCTTC. Protein: CASSQQSGGPASYNEQFF.

The rearrangement links TRBV4-1 to TRBJ1-6; 10 bases align to TRBD1. Losses at the gene ends were 4 bases for V and 9 bases for J; bases not matched to a gene: 6. The germline V gene has CDR1 MGHRA and CDR2 YSYEKL. The CDR3 is 15 residues long. CDR3 sequence (DNA): TGCGCCAGCAGCCGAGAGACAGGGGGCGGTTCACCCCTCCACTTT. Protein sequence: CASSRETGGGSPLHF.

The gene calls are TRBV18 and TRBJ2-5; 9 bases align to TRBD2. The J segment lost 3 bases and the V segment lost 6 bases, leaving 5 bases of the junction unmatched. CDR1 and CDR2 from the germline V gene are KGHSH and LQKENI. CDR3 length: 14 residues. The CDR3 sequence: CASSSGTSKETQYF. The DNA of the CDR3 is TGTGCCAGCTCCTCCGGGACTAGCAAAGAGACCCAGTACTTC. The full variable domain, rest sourced from reference TRBV18 and TRBJ2-5, is NAGVMQNPRHLVRRRGQEARLRCSPMKGHSHVYWYRQLPEEGLKFMVYLQKENIIDESGMPKERFSAEFPKEGPSILRIQQVVRGDSAAYFCASSSGTSKETQYFGPGTRLLVL.

This chain connects TRBV4-1 to TRBJ2-3; 7 bases are shared with TRBD2. This CDR3 has 17 residues. The V segment lost 0 bases and the J segment 1 base; nucleotides outside the gene matches: 7. The germline CDR1 and CDR2 sequences are MGHRA and YSYEKL. CDR3 protein: CASSQDPPRGGTDTQYF. CDR3 nucleotides: TGCGCCAGCAGCCAAGATCCCCCTCGGGGGGGCACAGATACGCAGTATTTT.

J is TRBJ1-2 and V is TRBV27; weak D call: TRBD1 (5 bases). Trimming removed 6 bases from V and 8 bases from J, with 16 bases in between. Germline V gene data show CDR1 as MNHEY and CDR2 as SMNVEV (reference sequence). The CDR3 spans 13 residues. The CDR3 loop reads CASRPLGERGYTF. CDR3 coding DNA: TGTGCCAGCAGACCTTTAGGGGAAAGGGGCTACACCTTC.

The chain employs TRBV27 and TRBJ2-2, with 7 bases that match TRBD2. Trimming removed 5 bases from V and 1 base from J; junction bases left unmatched: 1. CDR1 is MNHEY, CDR2 SMNVEV, per germline (reference sequence). There are 14 residues in the CDR3. The CDR3 sequence is CASSPSGNTGELFF. CDR3 in DNA: TGTGCCAGCAGTCCTAGCGGGAACACCGGGGAGCTGTTTTTT.

V usage is TRBV5-1 and J usage is TRBJ2-1; TRBD2 matches at 7 bases. The junction had 10 bases not matched to a gene; V was cut back by 7 bases and J by 6 bases. The CDR3 covers 14 residues. The V gene's germline CDR1 is SGHRS and CDR2 YFSETQ. Written as DNA, the CDR3 is TGCGCCAGCCGCGCGAGACTAGCAAGCAATGAGCAGTTCTTC. Its translation: CASRARLASNEQFF.